The 21 T cell receptor beta chains below come from one sample, sequenced in a study of cytomegalovirus exposure and HLA in healthy donors. PCR employed 60 Vbeta and 13 Jbeta primers. Data came from immunoSEQ multiplex PCR; TCRdb stores just in-frame clones and leaves some out. The table lists tens of thousands of clones, more than 75% of them singletons. Sequenced sample: PBMCs. These receptors came from a woman aged 40 to 50 in good health and CMV-seropositive.

This clone has only one observation. Relative to the germline gene, one junction end is altered; a read error may explain this. The CDR3 protein is CAGSGYREDTGELFF. The CDR3 bases are TGTGCCGGCAGCGGGTACCGGGAAGACACCGGGGAGCTGTTTTTT. The chain joins TRBV5-4 to TRBJ2-2; tentatively, D is TRBD2 (6 bases). The CDR3 runs to 15 residues. Germline V lookup: CDR1 SGHNT, CDR2 YYREEE (reference sequence).

In DNA form, the CDR3 reads TGTGCCAGCAGCCAGACAGTTATGCAGTTCTTC. This sequence encodes CASSQTVMQFF. The rearrangement uses TRBV7-9 and TRBJ2-1; a weak D match, TRBD1 (5 bases). The CDR3 loop spans 11 amino acids. V shed 5 bases and J shed 12 bases, with 11 bases lying between them. Germline V gene sequence: CDR1 SEHNR, CDR2 FQNEAQ (reference sequence).

The gene calls are TRBV7-9 and TRBJ2-7; D ambiguous. The CDR3 runs to 13 residues. The germline gives CDR1 SEHNR, CDR2 FQNEAQ (reference sequence). V was cut by 5 bases and J by 6 bases, with 14 bases left in between. The chain's CDR3 is CASSPSNRPEQYF. The CDR3 DNA reads as TGTGCCAGCAGCCCATCAAACAGACCCGAGCAGTACTTC. Looking up the rest from reference TRBV7-9 and TRBJ2-7 gives the full variable domain: DTGVSQNPRHKITKRGQNVTFRCDPISEHNRLYWYRQTLGQGPEFLTYFQNEAQLEKSRLLSDRFSAERPKGSFSTLEIQRTEQGDSAMYLCASSPSNRPEQYFGPGTRLTVT.

This sequence joins TRBV27 and TRBJ2-2; possibly TRBD1 for D (5 bases). The V end was cut by 5 bases, the J end by 5 bases, with 12 bases between. This CDR3 is 14 amino acids long. Germline V CDR1 and CDR2: MNHEY, SMNVEV (reference sequence). CDR3 nucleotides: TGTGCCAGCAGTCTTAACAGGAAAACCGGGGAGCTGTTTTTT. This encodes CASSLNRKTGELFF.

The chain has TRBV19 and TRBJ1-1, with D possibly matching TRBD1 (6 bases). This CDR3 has 12 residues. Germline V CDR1 and CDR2: LNHDA, SQIVND (reference sequence). Trimming removed 5 bases at V and 5 bases at J, with 9 bases between. The chain's CDR3 is CASSVGQTEAFF. The DNA of the CDR3 is TGTGCCAGTAGTGTCGGACAGACTGAAGCTTTCTTT.

This chain connects TRBV7-8 to TRBJ1-1; 7 bases line up with TRBD1. In germline, CDR1 is SGHVS, CDR2 FQNEAQ. The junction had 6 bases not matched to a gene; V was cut back by 5 bases and J by 0 bases. CDR3 length equals 15 residues. The CDR3 spells CASSTPGQMNTEAFF. In DNA form, the CDR3 reads TGTGCCAGCAGCACACCGGGACAGATGAACACTGAAGCTTTCTTT.

Here the CDR3 reads CATSKQGRGYNEQFF. The CDR3 DNA reads TGTGCCACCAGCAAACAGGGTCGTGGCTACAATGAGCAGTTCTTC. This chain links TRBV15 with TRBJ2-1; possible D gene TRBD1, 6 bases. The V end lost 4 bases, the J end lost 3 bases, and 13 bases lay between the germline ends. This CDR3 has 15 amino acids. CDR1 and CDR2 (germline): LNHNV, YYDKDF (reference sequence).

The chain carries TRBV9 and TRBJ2-7; a possible D gene is TRBD2 (6 bases). V gave up 0 bases and J gave up 6 bases, with 16 bases separating them. CDR3 length: 15 amino acids. Germline CDR1 SGDLS, CDR2 YYNGEE. The CDR3 sequence: CASSVGGDRRGEQYF. The CDR3 DNA reads as TGTGCCAGCAGCGTAGGAGGGGACCGGAGGGGCGAGCAGTACTTC.

This chain links TRBV5-6 with TRBJ2-5; D is unclear. V was clipped by 4 bases and J by 5 bases, with 18 bases between them. The CDR3 sequence is 15 residues long. CDR1 is SGHDT, CDR2 YYEEEE, per germline. CDR3 protein: CASSLKFVLEETQYF. The CDR3 bases are TGTGCCAGCAGCCTTAAGTTCGTTTTAGAGGAGACCCAGTACTTC.

The chain recombines TRBV5-4 with TRBJ2-5; 9 bases line up with TRBD2. CDR3 length: 15 residues. The germline V gene encodes CDR1 SGHNT and CDR2 YYREEE (reference sequence). V shed 2 bases and J 4 bases; nucleotides not matched to a gene: 6. The CDR3 coding sequence is TGTGCCAGCAGCTTAGTGCGGGAGGGCCGAGAGACCCAGTACTTC. Encoded protein: CASSLVREGRETQYF.

The V and J genes are TRBV5-1 and TRBJ1-3, with D maybe TRBD1 (5 bases). The CDR3 spans 15 residues. The germline V gene has CDR1 SGHRS and CDR2 YFSETQ. Trimming cost V 4 bases and J 3 bases, with 14 bases left between them. CDR3: CASSAIGGSGNTIYF. The CDR3 nucleotides are TGCGCCAGCAGCGCAATCGGGGGGAGTGGAAACACCATATATTTT.

The V and J genes are TRBV5-1 and TRBJ2-1; TRBD2 aligns across 9 bases. Germline V gene lookup returns CDR1 SGHRS and CDR2 YFSETQ. CDR3 length equals 20 residues. J lost 0 bases, V lost 2 bases, and 15 bases had no gene match. The CDR3 DNA sequence: TGCGCCAGCAGCTTAATCTTAGCGGGAGAAGTTTCAGCCTCCTACAATGAGCAGTTCTTC. Its protein is CASSLILAGEVSASYNEQFF.

The rearrangement joins TRBV5-8 to TRBJ1-2; D is uncertain. Germline V gene data show CDR1 as SGHTS and CDR2 as YDEGEE. Trimming stripped 2 bases from V and 4 bases from J, with 6 bases between. The CDR3 has 12 amino acids. This CDR3 is CASSLQFYGYTF. Here the CDR3 DNA reads TGTGCCAGCAGCTTACAGTTCTATGGCTACACCTTC.

The J gene is TRBJ2-3, the V gene TRBV29-1, with TRBD2 as a possible D gene (5 bases). CDR1 and CDR2 from the germline V gene are SQVTM and ANQGSEA. Trimming removed 8 bases from V and 4 bases from J, with 10 bases in between. The CDR3 length is 11 residues. The CDR3 sequence: CSTSGADTQYF. The CDR3 DNA reads as TGCAGCACGTCCGGGGCAGATACGCAGTATTTT.

V gene TRBV19 combines with J gene TRBJ2-7, with D maybe TRBD2 (6 bases). CDR3 size: 14 residues. The V and J ends lost 3 bases and 1 base respectively, with 10 bases between them. Germline lookup yields CDR1 LNHDA and CDR2 SQIVND (reference sequence). The CDR3 region is CASSIVEGSYEQYF. The CDR3, as DNA: TGTGCCAGTAGTATCGTGGAGGGGTCCTACGAGCAGTACTTC.

This chain joins TRBV19 and TRBJ2-2; 9 bases are shared with TRBD1. CDR3 size: 14 residues. After removal of 6 bases from V and 3 bases from J, the junction contained 2 bases not matched to a gene. Germline values: CDR1 LNHDA, CDR2 SQIVND (reference sequence). This CDR3 reads CASSRDRDTGELFF. In DNA, the CDR3 is TGTGCCAGTAGCAGGGACAGGGACACCGGGGAGCTGTTTTTT.

Comment on this clone: Because it lacks the conserved phenylalanine or tryptophan at the end, this CDR3 is likely a read error. This rearrangement joins TRBV7-3 to TRBJ2-6; D uncertain. The V and J ends lost 5 bases and 1 base respectively, with 9 bases between them. The CDR3 runs to 15 residues. The germline V gene encodes CDR1 SGHTA and CDR2 FQGTGA. DNA of the CDR3: TGTGCCAGCAGCCGGTCGGGTTCTGGGGCCAACGTCCTGACTGTC. It is translated as CASSRSGSGANVLTV.

This clone was observed a few times. This same CDR3 is encoded by further DNA sequences in the sample. The chain recombines TRBV19 with TRBJ2-5; 11 bases line up with TRBD1. Per germline, CDR1 LNHDA and CDR2 SQIVND (reference sequence). The CDR3 is made up of 16 amino acids. V was clipped by 3 bases and J by 5 bases; unmatched bases: 8. This chain's CDR3 is CASSIVGQGAGETQYF. CDR3 nucleotides: TGTGCCAGTAGTATCGTCGGACAGGGGGCGGGCGAGACCCAGTACTTC. Using reference TRBV19 and TRBJ2-5 for the parts outside the CDR3, the full variable domain is DGGITQSPKYLFRKEGQNVTLSCEQNLNHDAMYWYRQDPGQGLRLIYYSQIVNDFQKGDIAEGYSVSREKKESFPLTVTSAQKNPTAFYLCASSIVGQGAGETQYFGPGTRLLVL.

The V and J genes are TRBV28 and TRBJ1-2, with D hard to call. V lost 5 bases to trimming and J lost 2 bases, with 9 bases between them. The CDR3 runs 13 residues. CDR1 is MDHEN and CDR2 is SYDVKM in the germline V gene. The CDR3 sequence is CASSPQQNYGYTF. The CDR3 DNA reads TGTGCCAGCAGTCCACAGCAAAACTATGGCTACACCTTC.

The rearrangement links TRBV27 to TRBJ2-7, with 7 bases that match TRBD1. The CDR3 consists of 14 residues. Germline V gene lookup returns CDR1 MNHEY and CDR2 SMNVEV (reference sequence). Losses at the gene ends were 5 bases for V and 0 bases for J; bases not matched to a gene: 4. CDR3 residues: CASSVTGNSYEQYF. DNA of the CDR3: TGTGCCAGCAGTGTGACAGGGAACTCCTACGAGCAGTACTTC.

This rearrangement joins TRBV27 to TRBJ2-7; a weak D match, TRBD1 (6 bases). The CDR3 is made up of 13 amino acids. V was trimmed by 5 bases and J by 9 bases, leaving 17 bases between them. Looked up from germline, CDR1 is MNHEY and CDR2 is SMNVEV (reference sequence). The DNA of the CDR3 is TGTGCCAGCAGTCCTGGGGGCCCTACTAGGCAGTACTTC. It translates to CASSPGGPTRQYF.